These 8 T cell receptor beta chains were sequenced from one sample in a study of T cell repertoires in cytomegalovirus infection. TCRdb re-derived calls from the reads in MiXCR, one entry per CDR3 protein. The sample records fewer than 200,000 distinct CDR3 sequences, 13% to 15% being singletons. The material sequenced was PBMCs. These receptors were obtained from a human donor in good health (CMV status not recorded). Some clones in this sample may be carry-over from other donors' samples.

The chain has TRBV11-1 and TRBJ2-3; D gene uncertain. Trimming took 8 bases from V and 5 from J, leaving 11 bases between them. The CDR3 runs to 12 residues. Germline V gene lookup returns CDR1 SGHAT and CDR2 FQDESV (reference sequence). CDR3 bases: TGTGCCAGCCACCCCCCGGGAGATACGCAGTATTTT. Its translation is CASHPPGDTQYF.

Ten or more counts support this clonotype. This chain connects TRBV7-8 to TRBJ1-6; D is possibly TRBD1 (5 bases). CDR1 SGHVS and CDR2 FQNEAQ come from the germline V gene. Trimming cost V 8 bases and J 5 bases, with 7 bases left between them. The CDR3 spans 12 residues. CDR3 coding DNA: TGTGCCAGCGGGGCAGATAATTCACCCCTCCACTTT. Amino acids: CASGADNSPLHF.

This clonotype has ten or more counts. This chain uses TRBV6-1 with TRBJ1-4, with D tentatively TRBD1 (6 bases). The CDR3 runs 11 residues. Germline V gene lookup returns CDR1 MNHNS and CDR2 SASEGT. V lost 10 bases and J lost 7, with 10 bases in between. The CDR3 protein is CAIGQSEKLFF. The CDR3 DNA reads TGTGCCATCGGACAGAGTGAAAAACTGTTTTTT.

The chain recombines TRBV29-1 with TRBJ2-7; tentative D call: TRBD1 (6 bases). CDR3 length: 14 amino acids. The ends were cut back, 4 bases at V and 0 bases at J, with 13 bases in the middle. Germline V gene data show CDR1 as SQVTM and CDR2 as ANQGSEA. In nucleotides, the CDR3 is TGCAGCGTTGCCCCCAGGGGAAGCTCCTACGAGCAGTACTTC. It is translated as CSVAPRGSSYEQYF.

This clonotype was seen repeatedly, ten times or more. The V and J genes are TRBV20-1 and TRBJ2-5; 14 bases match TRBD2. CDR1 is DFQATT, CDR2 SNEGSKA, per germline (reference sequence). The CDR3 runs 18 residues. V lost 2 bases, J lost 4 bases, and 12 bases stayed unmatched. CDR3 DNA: TGCAGTGCTAGACTCCCGGGACTAGCGGGAGAGGCGAGAGAGACCCAGTACTTC. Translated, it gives CSARLPGLAGEARETQYF.

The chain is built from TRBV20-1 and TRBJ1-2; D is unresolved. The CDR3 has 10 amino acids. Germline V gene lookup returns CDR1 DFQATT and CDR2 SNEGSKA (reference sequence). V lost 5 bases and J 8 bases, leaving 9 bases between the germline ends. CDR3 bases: TGCAGTGCTCCGAAAGGGGGCTACACCTTC. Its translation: CSAPKGGYTF.

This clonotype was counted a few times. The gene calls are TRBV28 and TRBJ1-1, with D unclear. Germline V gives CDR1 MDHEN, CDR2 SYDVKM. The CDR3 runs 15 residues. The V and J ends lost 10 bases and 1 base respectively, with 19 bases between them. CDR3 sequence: CATRMGYGRNTEAFF. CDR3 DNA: TGTGCCACTCGAATGGGGTACGGGCGGAACACTGAAGCTTTCTTT. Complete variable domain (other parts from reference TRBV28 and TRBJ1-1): DVKVTQSSRYLVKRTGEKVFLECVQDMDHENMFWYRQDPGLGLRLIYFSYDVKMKEKGDIPEGYSVSREKKERFSLILESASTNQTSMYLCATRMGYGRNTEAFFGQGTRLTVV.

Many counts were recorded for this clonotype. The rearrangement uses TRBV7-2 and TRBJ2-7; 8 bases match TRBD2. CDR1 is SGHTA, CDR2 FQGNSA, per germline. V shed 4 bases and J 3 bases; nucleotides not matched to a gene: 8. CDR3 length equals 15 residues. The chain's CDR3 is CASSSRTSRLYEQYF. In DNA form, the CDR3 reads TGTGCCAGCAGCTCCCGGACTAGCCGCCTCTACGAGCAGTACTTC.